The 5 T cell receptor beta chains below all came from one sample that was sequenced in a study of blood T cells in healthy people across ages. Through a sample-barcoded 5' primer and a J-beta primer mix, a second PCR was run for roughly 7 to 12 cycles. TCRdb recomputed calls from the 5' RACE reads with MiXCR, one row per CDR3 protein. The sample consists of under 800,000 distinct CDR3 sequences, 20% to 25% of them appearing once. The source material was blood. These receptors originate from a man between 65 and 85 years old in good health.

About this clonotype itself: An end of the junction differs from the germline gene, which may be a read error. The V gene is TRBV5-1, the J gene TRBJ2-7; 7 nucleotides match TRBD1. This CDR3 is 14 amino acids long. Looked up from germline, CDR1 is SGHRS and CDR2 is YFSETQ. The CDR3 bases are TGCGCCAGCAGCCGAACAGGGGTCTCTTACGAGCAGCACTTC. Protein product: CASSRTGVSYEQHF.

This clonotype was observed a few times. The J gene is TRBJ2-5, the V gene TRBV20-1; 7 bases align to TRBD1. Trimming at V came to 6 bases and at J to 3 bases, leaving 4 bases not matched to a gene. This CDR3 comprises 12 residues. The germline gives CDR1 DFQATT, CDR2 SNEGSKA (reference sequence). Written as DNA, the CDR3 is TGCAGTGCCCCCGGGACAGAAGAGACCCAGTACTTC. Amino acid sequence: CSAPGTEETQYF.

V usage is TRBV7-2 and J usage is TRBJ2-7; 11 bases agree with TRBD1. The CDR3 is 15 amino acids. After removal of 5 bases from V and 6 bases from J, the junction contained 9 bases not matched to a gene. Germline V gives CDR1 SGHTA, CDR2 FQGNSA. The CDR3 protein is CASSETGQGAGEQYF. The CDR3 DNA reads as TGTGCCAGCAGCGAGACAGGACAGGGGGCGGGCGAGCAGTACTTC. The whole variable domain, remainder taken from reference TRBV7-2 and TRBJ2-7, is GAGVSQSPSNKVTEKGKDVELRCDPISGHTALYWYRQSLGQGLEFLIYFQGNSAPDKSGLPSDRFSAERTGGSVSTLTIQRTQQEDSAVYLCASSETGQGAGEQYFGPGTRLTVT.

The chain combines TRBV3-1 with TRBJ2-7, with 8 bases aligning to TRBD1. Germline trimming cut 1 base from V and 5 bases from J; bases unmatched to any gene: 7. The CDR3 has 15 amino acids. The germline V gene has CDR1 LGHDT and CDR2 YNNKEL (reference sequence). This chain's CDR3 is CASSQVSDREHEQYF. The CDR3 DNA follows: TGTGCCAGCAGCCAAGTCTCGGACAGGGAACACGAGCAGTACTTC.

This clonotype was observed a handful of times. This chain connects TRBV28 to TRBJ2-1; D remains ambiguous. This CDR3 contains 12 residues. Germline CDR1 and CDR2: MDHEN and SYDVKM. V dropped 4 bases and J dropped 5 bases, with 6 bases sitting between them. The CDR3 region is CASSYKNNEQFF. The CDR3 coding sequence is TGTGCCAGCAGTTACAAAAACAATGAGCAGTTCTTC. Combining the CDR3 with reference TRBV28 and TRBJ2-1 gives the whole variable domain DVKVTQSSRYLVKRTGEKVFLECVQDMDHENMFWYRQDPGLGLRLIYFSYDVKMKEKGDIPEGYSVSREKKERFSLILESASTNQTSMYLCASSYKNNEQFFGPGTRLTVL.